The clone carrying this T cell receptor beta chain was observed a handful of times. Its antigen remains unidentified. The record originates from a study of beta chain features in type 1 diabetes. General study findings and limits: Insertion counts at VDJ junctions were lower in type 1 diabetes patients, who also showed more deletions there. It was among patients, rather than healthy donors, that naive, central memory and Treg TCRB repertoires appeared more similar. Shortening of TCRB CDR3s, moderate but significant, appeared in all four CD4+ subsets of Type 1 diabetes patients.

Between the trimmed V and J ends, which lost 3 bases and 3 bases, there was a span of 6 bases. The CDR3 contains 11 residues. In germline, CDR1 is DFQATT, CDR2 SNEGSKA (reference sequence). Every isolated RNA sample was fully reverse transcribed, so sequencing captured expressed TCRB transcripts. Profiling relied on immunoSEQ multiplex PCR, and the TCRdb table lists in-frame clones only, not all of them. In the table there are about 410,000 clones, 14% of which are singletons. Sequencing was carried out using naive CD4+ T cells from blood. The chain recombines TRBV20-1 with TRBJ2-7; no firm D call. This receptor was taken from a young man in good health. CDR3 in amino acids: CSARYIYEQYF. DNA of the CDR3: TGCAGTGCTAGGTATATCTACGAGCAGTACTTC.